This TCR beta chain came from a study of blood T cells in healthy people across ages. The CDR3 spans 13 residues. From germline, CDR1 is DFQATT and CDR2 SNEGSKA (reference sequence). Using a J-beta primer mix together with a sample-barcoded 5' primer, a second PCR was run for roughly 6 to 11 cycles. TCRdb re-derived calls from the 5' RACE reads in MiXCR, one entry per CDR3 protein. This table has about 930,000 distinct CDR3 sequences, 25% to 35% appearing once. These data were also filed under a second study, of T cells of mothers and their children.

Input material: blood. The genes are TRBV20-1 and TRBJ2-4; 9 bases map to TRBD1. The J call is uncertain, as TRBJ2-7 better fits the DNA end. The receptor's source is a middle-aged woman in good health. CDR3 sequence (DNA): TGCAGTGGAGAGACAGGGGGCTCCTACGAGCAGTACTTC. As protein: CSGETGGSYEQYF.